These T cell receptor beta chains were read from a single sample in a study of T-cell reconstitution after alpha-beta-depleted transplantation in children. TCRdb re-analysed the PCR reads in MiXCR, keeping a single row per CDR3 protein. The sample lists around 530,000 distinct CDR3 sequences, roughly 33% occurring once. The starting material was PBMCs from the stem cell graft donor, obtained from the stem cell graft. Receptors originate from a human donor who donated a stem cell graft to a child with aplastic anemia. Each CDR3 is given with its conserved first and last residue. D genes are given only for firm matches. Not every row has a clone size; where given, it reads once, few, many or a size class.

TGTGCCAGCATTCTGAACCCCCTAAATCAGCCCCAGCATTTT	CASILNPLNQPQHF	.	.	TRBJ1-5	TRBV6-1
TGTGCCAGCAGTTACTTCGCGGGCACAGATACGCAGTATTTT	CASSYFAGTDTQYF	.	.	TRBJ2-3	TRBV6-5
TGTGCCAGTAGTTCCCGGGGCGCGGGAGCAGGGAGTTTTAGCACAGATACGCAGTATTTT	CASSSRGAGAGSFSTDTQYF	few	TRBD2	TRBJ2-3	TRBV19
TGTGCCAGCAGGTCCTCAGGGGGTGTTAGCAATCAGCCCCAGCATTTT	CASRSSGGVSNQPQHF	few	TRBD1	TRBJ1-5	TRBV28
TGTGCCAGCAGCTTCAGCGCTAGCGGGGGCACATCACAAGAGACCCAGTACTTC	CASSFSASGGTSQETQYF	few	TRBD2	TRBJ2-5	TRBV7-2
TGTGCCAGCAGCACGCAAGGACCGAGCTCTGGGGCCAACGTCCTGACTTTC	CASSTQGPSSGANVLTF	.	.	TRBJ2-6	TRBV21-1
TGTGCCAGCAGCCCCCCTGCCGCCAGGAGTATCCATGAGCAGTTCTTC	CASSPPAARSIHEQFF	.	.	TRBJ2-1	TRBV11-2
TGTGCCACCAGCAGAGCGACGGGACAGGGTACCGGGGAGCTGTTTTTT	CATSRATGQGTGELFF	.	TRBD1	TRBJ2-2	TRBV15
TGCAGTGCTCGGACAATCAATCGGGAGGGCTACACCTTC	CSARTINREGYTF	few	.	TRBJ1-2	TRBV20-1
TGTGCCAGCAGGGAGGGACTTAGCACAGATACGCAGTATTTT	CASREGLSTDTQYF	few	.	TRBJ2-3	TRBV7-2
TGTGCCAGCAGTAGTGCTATCGGGGGGAGGTCGGCAGACACCTTC	CASSSAIGGRSADTF	.	.	TRBJ1-2	TRBV12-3/TRBV12-4
TGTGCCAGCAGGCCCGGTAGCGGAGGGAACTCCTACGAGCAGTACTTC	CASRPGSGGNSYEQYF	.	.	TRBJ2-7	TRBV28
TGTGCCAGCAGCTTAGGAGTCCCGGGACAGGGGCGGCGTGAAAAACTGTTTTTT	CASSLGVPGQGRREKLFF	.	TRBD1	TRBJ1-4	TRBV11-2
TGTGCCTGGGGCCAGGGGAACACTGAAGCTTTCTTT	CAWGQGNTEAFF	.	.	TRBJ1-1	TRBV30
TGTGCCAGCAGTCGACAGGCGGCAGAAGCTTTCTTT	CASSRQAAEAFF	few	.	TRBJ1-1	TRBV7-6
TGCAGCCCGGGAGGCTGGCAGCCCCAGCATTTT	CSPGGWQPQHF	.	.	TRBJ1-5	TRBV29-1
TGTGCCAGCAGGGGGACTAGCGGGATCGTTGAGCAGTTCTTC	CASRGTSGIVEQFF	.	TRBD2	TRBJ2-1	TRBV6-4
TGTGCCATCAGTGAAAGTCCCCGGACGGACTATGGCTACACCTTC	CAISESPRTDYGYTF	.	.	TRBJ1-2	TRBV10-3
TGCAGTGCTAGCCACCGGGACAGGGGTTACGAGCAGTACTTC	CSASHRDRGYEQYF	.	TRBD1	TRBJ2-7	TRBV20-1
TGTGCCAGCAGCGGGCTCGGGGCAGGGGAGACCCAGTACTTC	CASSGLGAGETQYF	once	.	TRBJ2-5	TRBV7-3
TGCAGTGCTAGATTACCTCTAGCGGGAGGGAGCACAGATACGCAGTATTTT	CSARLPLAGGSTDTQYF	.	TRBD2	TRBJ2-3	TRBV20-1
TGCGCCAGCAGCTCCCCGGCGGGGCAGACTAATTCACCCCTCCACTTT	CASSSPAGQTNSPLHF	few	.	TRBJ1-6	TRBV5-1
TGCAGTGCTAGAGAGCTACCGGGACTAGCTTCGAGTGAGCAGTTCTTC	CSARELPGLASSEQFF	.	TRBD2	TRBJ2-1	TRBV20-1
TGCAGCGTTGAGCGGGGAATGAACACTGAAGCTTTCTTT	CSVERGMNTEAFF	.	.	TRBJ1-1	TRBV29-1
TGTGCCAGCAGCCCTTATCGCACTACCGACAATGAGCAGTTCTTC	CASSPYRTTDNEQFF	few	.	TRBJ2-1	TRBV27
TGTGCCACCAGCAGAGAAGCGGGTGTATACAATGAGCAGTTCTTC	CATSREAGVYNEQFF	.	.	TRBJ2-1	TRBV15
TGTGCCAGCAGCTCAGACCATAACACTGAAGCTTTCTTT	CASSSDHNTEAFF	.	.	TRBJ1-1	TRBV5-6
TGTGCCTGGAGTGGCGAATCGGGGGCGCGTCCCGGTCAGCCCCAGCATTTT	CAWSGESGARPGQPQHF	.	.	TRBJ1-5	TRBV30
TGTGCCAGCTCACCGGACACAGTCTCTAACTATGGCTACACCTTC	CASSPDTVSNYGYTF	.	.	TRBJ1-2	TRBV18
TGTGCCAGCAGCCAAGTTGGGTTCAATGAGCAGTTCTTC	CASSQVGFNEQFF	.	.	TRBJ2-1	TRBV14
TGTGCCAGCGGGTTCCCCAACGAGGACTACTCCTACGAGCAGTACTTC	CASGFPNEDYSYEQYF	few	.	TRBJ2-7	TRBV2
TGCAGTGCTAGCACTCAAGCGCTTAACTATGGCTACACCTTC	CSASTQALNYGYTF	few	.	TRBJ1-2	TRBV20-1
TGTGCCAGCCGACTAGCTATCTCAGGGGCCTACAATGAGCAGTTCTTC	CASRLAISGAYNEQFF	.	.	TRBJ2-1	TRBV27
TGTGCCAGCAGCTTACCCCCTTTGGGGGGCACTGAAGCTTTCTTT	CASSLPPLGGTEAFF	few	.	TRBJ1-1	TRBV7-2
TGTGCCAGCAGCTCAACCCCGGGACAGTATGGCTACACCTTC	CASSSTPGQYGYTF	few	TRBD1	TRBJ1-2	TRBV7-2
TGTGCCAGCAGTTATGAGGTGAACACTGAAGCTTTCTTT	CASSYEVNTEAFF	few	.	TRBJ1-1	TRBV6-5
TGCAGCGTCGAACCCAGGGGAGTCGGGAATGAGCAGTTCTTC	CSVEPRGVGNEQFF	.	.	TRBJ2-1	TRBV29-1
TGTGCCAGCAGTGACCAACTAGCGGGAGGCACAGATACGCAGTATTTT	CASSDQLAGGTDTQYF	.	TRBD2	TRBJ2-3	TRBV25-1
TGCGCCAGCAGCCAAGGGGCTACAGCAACTAATGAAAAACTGTTTTTT	CASSQGATATNEKLFF	few	.	TRBJ1-4	TRBV4-3
TGTGCCTGGAGTGTTGGGGTCCCCACAGATACGCAGTATTTT	CAWSVGVPTDTQYF	.	.	TRBJ2-3	TRBV30
TGTGCCAGCCACTACGGGACTTCGGGGGAGCTGTTTTTT	CASHYGTSGELFF	.	.	TRBJ2-2	TRBV7-2
TGCGCCAGCAGCTTACAGGACAGGGGGGTTGAGCAGTTCTTC	CASSLQDRGVEQFF	.	TRBD1	TRBJ2-1	TRBV5-1
TGTGCCATCAGTCTTGACAGGGCACAAGAGACCCAGTACTTC	CAISLDRAQETQYF	.	TRBD1	TRBJ2-5	TRBV10-3
TGTGCCTGGAGCCAACAGAACACTGAAGCTTTCTTT	CAWSQQNTEAFF	once	.	TRBJ1-1	TRBV30
TGCAGTGCTAACCCGATAAATATGTGGGACCGCGCTTTCTTT	CSANPINMWDRAFF	few	.	TRBJ1-1	TRBV20-1
TGTGCCAGCAGTTACACCACAGGGAACTACTACGAGCAGTACTTC	CASSYTTGNYYEQYF	.	.	TRBJ2-7	TRBV6-2/TRBV6-3
TGTGCCAGCAGTTTATTAGGCCTAGCGGGAGAATGGCCCGGGGAGCTGTTTTTT	CASSLLGLAGEWPGELFF	.	TRBD2	TRBJ2-2	TRBV27
TGTGCCAGCAGTCCGGGACTAGCGGCGGACTCCTACAATGAGCAGTTCTTC	CASSPGLAADSYNEQFF	.	TRBD2	TRBJ2-1	TRBV27
TGTGCCAGCAGTTTTTCCGGATCTGGGGCCAACGTCCTGACTTTC	CASSFSGSGANVLTF	few	.	TRBJ2-6	TRBV12-3/TRBV12-4
TGCAGCGTGGGAGGGCAGCGGGAGTGGTTAGGATACGAGCAGTACTTC	CSVGGQREWLGYEQYF	few	TRBD2	TRBJ2-7	TRBV29-1
TGTGCCAGCAGCGCGGACGGACAAGAGACCCAGTACTTC	CASSADGQETQYF	.	.	TRBJ2-5	TRBV7-2
TGTGCCAGCAGACCCCTCGGGACTAGCGGTCCCACAGATACGCAGTATTTT	CASRPLGTSGPTDTQYF	few	TRBD2	TRBJ2-3	TRBV6-1
TGTGGGATAACTGGGAGCTCCTACAATGAGCAGTTCTTC	CGITGSSYNEQFF	.	.	TRBJ2-1	TRBV7-2
TGTGCCAGCAGTTTCGGAGGCGGGAGTTTGGTCTACGAGCAGTACTTC	CASSFGGGSLVYEQYF	once	TRBD2	TRBJ2-7	TRBV12-3/TRBV12-4
TGCAGTGCTAGAACTAGCGGGAGGGGATCTAGCACAGATACGCAGTATTTT	CSARTSGRGSSTDTQYF	few	TRBD2	TRBJ2-3	TRBV20-1
TGTGCCAGCAGTTACTCTCTTGGACAGGGGGGACGCGAGCAGTACTTC	CASSYSLGQGGREQYF	few	TRBD1	TRBJ2-7	TRBV6-2/TRBV6-3
TGCGCCAGCGGCGACAGCCGGAATCAAAAACTGTTTTTT	CASGDSRNQKLFF	.	.	TRBJ1-4	TRBV5-1